This TCR beta chain stems from a study of T cell responses to AZD1222 COVID-19 vaccine. This CDR3 contains 15 residues. Between the trimmed V and J ends, which lost 0 bases and 6 bases, there was a span of 9 bases. Germline lookup yields CDR1 MNHEY and CDR2 SMNVEV (reference sequence). This clone has just a few counts. Its antigen is unidentified. Study outcomes and limitations: Elevations in Spike-specific TCR breadth and depth followed administration of two AZD1222 doses. Scientists sampled the repertoires only once the peak T cell response had passed. Reportedly, nearly half the spike-specific TCRs target unmutated variant regions.

Only in-frame clones appear in the TCRdb table, and some are missing; sequencing was by immunoSEQ multiplex PCR. The sample has around 250,000 clones, 85% to 95% seen once. The clonotype was recovered from an adult in good health. The source material was peripheral blood, sampled on day 0 of AZD1222 vaccination. This sequence joins TRBV27 and TRBJ1-6; D is uncertain. CDR3 protein: CASSLSSGFNSPLHF. The CDR3 DNA reads TGTGCCAGCAGTTTATCGTCGGGGTTTAATTCACCCCTCCACTTT.